This TCR beta chain was documented in a study of cytomegalovirus exposure and HLA in healthy donors. General observations from the study: TCR beta sequences reportedly predicted the HLA-A and HLA-B alleles of most subjects accurately. Researchers catalogued roughly 170 TCR beta chains as cytomegalovirus-associated. For TCR beta chains, V- and J-gene trimming was later linked to a missense DCLRE1C variant.

For this clone: Its specificity is not known.

The primer mix had 60 Vbeta and 13 Jbeta primers. This table comes from immunoSEQ multiplex PCR, and its TCRdb copy is limited to in-frame clones, with some not included. The sample includes about 170,000 clones, around 80% of them seen just once. The sequenced material came from PBMCs. This TCR came from a woman in her fifties or sixties in good health and CMV-seropositive.

The CDR3 loop reads CAISDRDTNYGYTF. CDR3 nucleotide sequence: TGTGCCATCAGTGACAGGGACACTAACTATGGCTACACCTTC. This chain connects TRBV10-3 to TRBJ1-2; the D gene is possibly TRBD1 (6 bases). In germline, CDR1 is ENHRY, CDR2 SYGVKD. The CDR3 runs to 14 residues. V shed 3 bases and J shed 0 bases, with 8 bases lying between them.